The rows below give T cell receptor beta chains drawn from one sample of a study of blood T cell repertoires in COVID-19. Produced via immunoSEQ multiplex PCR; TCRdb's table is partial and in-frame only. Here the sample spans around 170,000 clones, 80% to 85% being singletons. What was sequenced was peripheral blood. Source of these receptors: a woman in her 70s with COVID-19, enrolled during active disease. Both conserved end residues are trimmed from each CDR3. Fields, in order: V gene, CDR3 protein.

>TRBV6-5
ASRTPGSVNEQF
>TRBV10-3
AISGSGGVWETQY
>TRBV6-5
ASTPGREADTQY
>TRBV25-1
ASSEWANEQY
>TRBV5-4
ASSLAGVDTQY
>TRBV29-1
SVDRGSSYNEQF
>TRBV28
ASRVGSGREQF
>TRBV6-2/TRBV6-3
ASSGAGGPYNEQF
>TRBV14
ASSQDAGTGEQY
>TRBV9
ASSVQAGNTEAF
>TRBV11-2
ASSLAGTGSTYEQY
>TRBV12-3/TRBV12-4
ASRTDLVNTIY
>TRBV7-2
ASSFSQGGETQY
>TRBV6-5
ASTDSTSGSYEQY
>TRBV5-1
ASSLGRGGQNIQY
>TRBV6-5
ASSQTGSFNEKLF
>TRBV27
ASSSIQRPQETQY
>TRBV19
ASGHPANNEKLF
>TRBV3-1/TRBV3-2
ASSQGTGNQPQH
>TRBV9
ASSVDSWPLH
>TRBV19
ASSISRQGSNQPQH
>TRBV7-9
ASSLGQRNTDTQY